This TCR beta chain was observed in a study of molecular identifiers for immune sequencing clone quantification. Regarding this clonotype: One base away lies a much larger clone, so this may be a sequencing read error. The CDR3 does not end in the conserved phenylalanine or tryptophan, so this is likely a read error.

Listed TCR primers and previously described methods were used for bulk TCR libraries. TCRdb fed the PCR reads into MiXCR, producing one record per CDR3 protein. The table lists 350,000 or so distinct CDR3 sequences, about 20% of them singletons. With 8 bases removed from V and 4 bases from J, the gap between germline ends came to 15 bases. Germline values: CDR1 SNHLY, CDR2 FYNNEI. The CDR3 covers 13 residues. Sequencing used naive CD8+ T cells from blood, with Jurkat cell RNA spiked in. Subset meaning: FACS-sorted CD8+CD4-CCR7+CD45RA+ naive T cells. The chain couples TRBV2 to TRBJ2-7; D might be TRBD2 (6 bases). The source of this sequence is a human donor in good health. Some libraries in this study had Jurkat cell RNA spiked in. CDR3 in DNA: TGTGCCAGCGTCCGCGGGGACGGGTACGAGCAGTACATC. This gives the protein CASVRGDGYEQYI.